A selection of T cell receptor beta chains follows, all from one sample in a study of blood T cells in healthy people across ages. TCRdb analysed the 5' RACE reads with MiXCR anew, one entry per CDR3 protein. The sample has 780,000 or so distinct CDR3 sequences, around 25% seen once. A further study also used this sample, focusing on T cells of mothers and their children.

The source material was blood. These receptor sequences come from a boy aged 5-17 years in good health. The CDR3 runs from the conserved cysteine through the conserved F or W. D genes are given only for firm matches. Clone size is shown for a subset of rows, as once, few, many or a class of expanded clone.

size: many; V: TRBV29-1; length: 11; D: .; J: TRBJ2-3; CDR3: CSGQSGDTQYF; DNA: TGCAGCGGCCAATCTGGAGATACGCAGTATTTT
size: few; V: TRBV14; length: 17; D: .; J: TRBJ2-4; CDR3: CASSQDWPGVAKNIQYF; DNA: TGTGCCAGCAGCCAAGATTGGCCGGGGGTAGCCAAAAACATTCAGTACTTC
size: .; V: TRBV7-2; length: 14; D: .; J: TRBJ2-7; CDR3: CAIGTVINSYEQYF; DNA: TGTGCCATCGGGACTGTTATTAACTCCTACGAGCAGTACTTC
size: .; V: TRBV29-1; length: 10; D: .; J: TRBJ2-3; CDR3: CSGELGTQYF; DNA: TGCAGCGGAGAGCTAGGTACGCAGTATTTT
size: .; V: TRBV5-1; length: 16; D: TRBD1; J: TRBJ2-3; CDR3: CASSLAMGQGTDTQYF; DNA: TGCGCCAGCAGCTTGGCCATGGGACAGGGCACAGATACGCAGTATTTT
size: .; V: TRBV28; length: 15; D: TRBD1; J: TRBJ2-7; CDR3: CASSQQGAVSYEQYF; DNA: TGTGCCAGCAGCCAACAGGGGGCCGTCTCCTACGAGCAGTACTTC
size: .; V: TRBV7-2; length: 15; D: TRBD2; J: TRBJ2-3; CDR3: CASSLQGLAVDTQYF; DNA: TGTGCCAGCAGCTTACAGGGACTAGCGGTAGATACGCAGTATTTT
size: few; V: TRBV2; length: 15; D: TRBD2; J: TRBJ2-1; CDR3: CASSEGTRVSDEQFF; DNA: TGTGCCAGCAGTGAAGGGACTAGAGTCTCCGATGAGCAGTTCTTC
size: .; V: TRBV18; length: 13; D: .; J: TRBJ2-1; CDR3: CASSLLLGVVTYF; DNA: TGTGCCAGCTCACTTCTCCTGGGGGTGGTAACGTACTTC
size: .; V: TRBV12-3/TRBV12-4; length: 14; D: .; J: TRBJ2-4; CDR3: CASSPGMVRDIQYF; DNA: TGTGCCAGCAGCCCAGGGATGGTTAGGGACATTCAGTACTTC
size: many; V: TRBV2; length: 13; D: TRBD1; J: TRBJ1-5; CDR3: CASGSGTGRPQHF; DNA: TGTGCCAGCGGGTCGGGGACAGGGAGGCCCCAGCATTTT
size: few; V: TRBV10-3; length: 12; D: .; J: TRBJ2-5; CDR3: CAISEIGETQYF; DNA: TGTGCCATCAGTGAAATCGGGGAGACCCAGTACTTC
size: few; V: TRBV3-1; length: 15; D: .; J: TRBJ2-5; CDR3: CASSRFGPGEETQYF; DNA: TGTGCCAGCAGCCGCTTTGGTCCGGGGGAAGAGACCCAGTACTTC
size: few; V: TRBV24-1; length: 14; D: .; J: TRBJ2-5; CDR3: CATSDFKGWETQYF; DNA: TGTGCCACCAGTGATTTTAAGGGTTGGGAGACCCAGTACTTC
size: .; V: TRBV10-3; length: 17; D: TRBD2; J: TRBJ2-4; CDR3: CAVSDAGLAGGTDIQYF; DNA: TGTGCCGTCAGTGATGCGGGCCTAGCGGGGGGAACGGACATTCAGTACTTC
size: few; V: TRBV6-6; length: 15; D: .; J: TRBJ2-1; CDR3: CASNVGSGGRNEQFF; DNA: TGTGCCAGCAATGTCGGGAGTGGTGGGCGCAATGAGCAGTTCTTC
size: few; V: TRBV7-9; length: 14; D: .; J: TRBJ1-1; CDR3: CASSLEVATTEAFF; DNA: TGTGCCAGCAGCTTAGAAGTGGCTACCACTGAAGCTTTCTTT
size: .; V: TRBV6-6; length: 14; D: .; J: TRBJ2-5; CDR3: CASSSPENQETQYF; DNA: TGTGCCAGCAGCTCGCCCGAAAACCAAGAGACCCAGTACTTC
size: many; V: TRBV9; length: 14; D: .; J: TRBJ1-4; CDR3: CASSVGQGREKLFF; DNA: TGTGCCAGCAGCGTCGGTCAGGGAAGAGAAAAACTGTTTTTT
size: .; V: TRBV7-2; length: 12; D: .; J: TRBJ2-3; CDR3: CASSKYTDTQYF; DNA: TGTGCCAGCAGTAAATACACAGATACGCAGTATTTT
size: few; V: TRBV20-1; length: 16; D: .; J: TRBJ1-3; CDR3: CSARSRDGFSGNTIYF; DNA: TGCAGTGCTAGATCCCGGGACGGATTCTCTGGAAACACCATATATTTT
size: many; V: TRBV20-1; length: 14; D: .; J: TRBJ2-1; CDR3: CSARDLGQEREQFF; DNA: TGCAGTGCTAGAGATCTGGGCCAGGAGCGGGAGCAGTTCTTC
size: .; V: TRBV4-3; length: 16; D: .; J: TRBJ1-2; CDR3: CASSQEGHPGYYGYTF; DNA: TGCGCCAGCAGCCAAGAGGGTCACCCAGGCTACTATGGCTACACCTTC
size: .; V: TRBV7-9; length: 14; D: .; J: TRBJ1-1; CDR3: CASSLVGIDTEAFF; DNA: TGTGCCAGCAGCTTAGTCGGCATTGACACTGAAGCTTTCTTT
size: few; V: TRBV20-1; length: 14; D: .; J: TRBJ1-5; CDR3: CSASSERGYQPQHF; DNA: TGCAGTGCTAGTTCGGAGCGGGGTTATCAGCCCCAGCATTTT
size: many; V: TRBV7-3; length: 14; D: .; J: TRBJ1-1; CDR3: CASSLGGGGTEAFF; DNA: TGTGCCAGCAGCTTAGGGGGGGGCGGCACTGAAGCTTTCTTT
size: few; V: TRBV7-6; length: 17; D: TRBD2; J: TRBJ2-1; CDR3: CASSPVLAGTSYNEQFF; DNA: TGTGCCAGCAGCCCCGTACTAGCGGGGACCTCCTACAATGAGCAGTTCTTC
size: .; V: TRBV7-8; length: 16; D: .; J: TRBJ1-4; CDR3: CASSEGTGFYNEKLFF; DNA: TGTGCCAGCAGCGAAGGAACAGGGTTCTATAATGAAAAACTGTTTTTT